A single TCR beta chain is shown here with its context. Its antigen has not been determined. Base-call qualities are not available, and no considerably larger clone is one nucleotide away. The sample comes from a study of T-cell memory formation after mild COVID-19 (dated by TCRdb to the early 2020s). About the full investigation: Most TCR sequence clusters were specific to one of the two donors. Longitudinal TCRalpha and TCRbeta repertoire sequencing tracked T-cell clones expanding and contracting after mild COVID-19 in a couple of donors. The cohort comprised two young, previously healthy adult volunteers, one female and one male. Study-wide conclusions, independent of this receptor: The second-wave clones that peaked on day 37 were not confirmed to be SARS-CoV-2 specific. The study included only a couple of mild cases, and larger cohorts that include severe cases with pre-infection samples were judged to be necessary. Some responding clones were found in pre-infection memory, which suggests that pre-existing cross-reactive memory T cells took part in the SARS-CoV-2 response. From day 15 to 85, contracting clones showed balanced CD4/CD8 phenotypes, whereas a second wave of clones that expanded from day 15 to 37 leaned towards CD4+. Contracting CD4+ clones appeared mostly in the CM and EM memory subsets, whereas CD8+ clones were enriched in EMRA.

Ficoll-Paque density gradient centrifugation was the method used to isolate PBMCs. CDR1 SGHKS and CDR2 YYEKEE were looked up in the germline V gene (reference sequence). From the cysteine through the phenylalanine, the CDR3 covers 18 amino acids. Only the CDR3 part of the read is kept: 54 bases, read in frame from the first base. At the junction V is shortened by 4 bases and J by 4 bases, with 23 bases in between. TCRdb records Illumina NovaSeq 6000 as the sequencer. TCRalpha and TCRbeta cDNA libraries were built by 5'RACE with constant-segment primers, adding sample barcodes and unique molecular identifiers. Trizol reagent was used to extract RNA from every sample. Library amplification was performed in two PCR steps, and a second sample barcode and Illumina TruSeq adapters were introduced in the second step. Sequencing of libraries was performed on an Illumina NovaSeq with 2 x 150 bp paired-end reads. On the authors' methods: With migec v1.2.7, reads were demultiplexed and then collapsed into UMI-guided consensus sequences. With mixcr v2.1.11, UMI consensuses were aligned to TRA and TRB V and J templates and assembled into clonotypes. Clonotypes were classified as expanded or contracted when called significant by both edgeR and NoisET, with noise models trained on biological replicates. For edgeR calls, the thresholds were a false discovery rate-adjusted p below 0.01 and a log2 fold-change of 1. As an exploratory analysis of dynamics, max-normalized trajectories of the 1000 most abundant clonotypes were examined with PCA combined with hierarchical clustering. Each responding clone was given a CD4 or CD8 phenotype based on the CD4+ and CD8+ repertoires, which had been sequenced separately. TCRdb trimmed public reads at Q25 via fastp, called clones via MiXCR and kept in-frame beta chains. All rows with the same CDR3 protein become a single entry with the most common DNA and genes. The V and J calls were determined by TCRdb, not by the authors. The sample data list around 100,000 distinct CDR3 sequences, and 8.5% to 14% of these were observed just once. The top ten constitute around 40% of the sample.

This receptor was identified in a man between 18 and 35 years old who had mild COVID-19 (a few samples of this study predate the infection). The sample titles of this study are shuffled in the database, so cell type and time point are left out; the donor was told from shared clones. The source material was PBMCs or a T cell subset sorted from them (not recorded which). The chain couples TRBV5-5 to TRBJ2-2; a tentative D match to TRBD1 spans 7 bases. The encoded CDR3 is CASSRKALEGAVTGELFF. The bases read TGTGCCAGCAGCCGCAAAGCCTTGGAGGGGGCGGTCACCGGGGAGCTGTTTTTT. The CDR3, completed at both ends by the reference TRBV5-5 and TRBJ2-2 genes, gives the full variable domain DAGVTQSPTHLIKTRGQQVTLRCSPISGHKSVSWYQQVLGQGPQFIFQYYEKEERGRGNFPDRFSARQFPNYSSELNVNALLLGDSALYLCASSRKALEGAVTGELFFGEGSRLTVL.